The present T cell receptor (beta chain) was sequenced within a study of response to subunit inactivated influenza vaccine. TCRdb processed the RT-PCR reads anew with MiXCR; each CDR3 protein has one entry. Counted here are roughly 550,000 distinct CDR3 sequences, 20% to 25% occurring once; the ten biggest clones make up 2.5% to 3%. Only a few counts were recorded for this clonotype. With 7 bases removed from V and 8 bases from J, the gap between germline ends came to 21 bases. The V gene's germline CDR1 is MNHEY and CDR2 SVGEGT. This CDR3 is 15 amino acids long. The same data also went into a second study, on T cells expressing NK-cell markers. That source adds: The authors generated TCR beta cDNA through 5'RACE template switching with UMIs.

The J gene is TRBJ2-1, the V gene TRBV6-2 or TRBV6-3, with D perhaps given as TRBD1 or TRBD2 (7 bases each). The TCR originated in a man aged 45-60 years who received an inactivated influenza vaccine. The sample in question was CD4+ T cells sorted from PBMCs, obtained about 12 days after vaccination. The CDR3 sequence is CASNGVGLGGDEQFF. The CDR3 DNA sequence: TGTGCCAGCAATGGCGTAGGACTAGGGGGCGATGAGCAGTTCTTC.